The T cell receptor (beta chain) under discussion was sequenced for a study of blood T cell repertoires in COVID-19. On the study more broadly: Specimens from acute and convalescent COVID-19 originated in the United States, Italy and Spain.

Per the original data handling: Estimated nucleated cell counts came from reference gene primer amplification. The repertoire was sequenced with immunoSEQ multiplex PCR; TCRdb's copy has only in-frame clones and lacks some. V and J calls and clone size are as listed in that table; D and trimming were resolved from the DNA. The data contain under 85,000 clones, over 60% of them singletons. The receptor's source is a woman aged 80 or over with active or convalescent COVID-19. The sample comprised peripheral blood.

This CDR3 reads CASSQLTGLDFSTF. CDR3 in DNA: TGTGCCAGCAGCCAGTTGACAGGCCTAGATTTTTCCACCTTC. The gene calls are TRBV16 and TRBJ1-2; possibly TRBD1 for D (6 bases). This CDR3 has 14 residues. The germline V and J ends were trimmed by 3 bases and 13 bases, with 21 bases remaining between them. Germline V gives CDR1 KGHSY, CDR2 FQNENV.